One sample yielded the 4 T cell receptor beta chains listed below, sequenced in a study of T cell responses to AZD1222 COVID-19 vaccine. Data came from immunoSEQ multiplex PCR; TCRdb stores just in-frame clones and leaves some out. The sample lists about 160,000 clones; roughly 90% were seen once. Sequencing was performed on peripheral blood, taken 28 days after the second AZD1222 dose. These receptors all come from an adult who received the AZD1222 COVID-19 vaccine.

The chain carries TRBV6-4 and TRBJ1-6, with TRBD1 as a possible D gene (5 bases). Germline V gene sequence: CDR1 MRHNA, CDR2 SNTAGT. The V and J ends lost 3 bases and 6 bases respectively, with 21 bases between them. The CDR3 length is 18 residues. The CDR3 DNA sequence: TGTGCCAGCAGTGAAAGCCCCGGAGCGGGGGGAGGTAATTCACCCCTCCACTTT. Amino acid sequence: CASSESPGAGGGNSPLHF.

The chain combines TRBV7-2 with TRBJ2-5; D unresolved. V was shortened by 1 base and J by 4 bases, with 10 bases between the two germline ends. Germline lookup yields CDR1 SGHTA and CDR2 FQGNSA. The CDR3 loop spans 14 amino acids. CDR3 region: CASSLGTRRETQYF. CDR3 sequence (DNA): TGTGCCAGCAGCTTAGGAACGAGGAGAGAGACCCAGTACTTC. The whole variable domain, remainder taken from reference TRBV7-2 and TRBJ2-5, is GAGVSQSPSNKVTEKGKDVELRCDPISGHTALYWYRQSLGQGLEFLIYFQGNSAPDKSGLPSDRFSAERTGGSVSTLTIQRTQQEDSAVYLCASSLGTRRETQYFGPGTRLLVL.

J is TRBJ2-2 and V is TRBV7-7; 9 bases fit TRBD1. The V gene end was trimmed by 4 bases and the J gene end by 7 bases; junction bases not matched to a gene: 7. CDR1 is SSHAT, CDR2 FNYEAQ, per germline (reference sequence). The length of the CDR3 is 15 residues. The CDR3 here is CASSSTGGSHGELFF. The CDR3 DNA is TGTGCCAGCAGCTCGACAGGGGGGTCCCACGGGGAGCTGTTTTTT.

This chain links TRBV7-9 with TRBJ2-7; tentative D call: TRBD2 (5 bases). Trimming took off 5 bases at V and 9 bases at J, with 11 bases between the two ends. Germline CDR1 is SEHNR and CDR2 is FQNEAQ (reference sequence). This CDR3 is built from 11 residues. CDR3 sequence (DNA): TGTGCCAGCAGCCTACTTGAGGGGCAGTACTTC. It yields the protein CASSLLEGQYF. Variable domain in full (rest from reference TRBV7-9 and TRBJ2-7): DTGVSQNPRHKITKRGQNVTFRCDPISEHNRLYWYRQTLGQGPEFLTYFQNEAQLEKSRLLSDRFSAERPKGSFSTLEIQRTEQGDSAMYLCASSLLEGQYFGPGTRLTVT.